A single sample is the source of the 10 T cell receptor beta chains below, sequenced in a study of T cells in lung cancer brain metastases. This table comes from immunoSEQ multiplex PCR, and its TCRdb copy is limited to in-frame clones, with some not included. This sample has roughly 5,100 clones, with approximately 84% found just once. Sequencing was carried out using tumor tissue from a brain metastasis. Every receptor here comes from a man in his forties or fifties with non-small cell lung cancer that had spread to the brain.

The gene calls are TRBV14 and TRBJ1-1; no definite D call. Germline V CDR1 and CDR2: SGHDN, FVKESK. This CDR3 contains 17 residues. Trimming left V 4 bases short and J 7 bases short, with 25 bases between. CDR3 nucleotide sequence: TGTGCCAGCAGCCCCCTTAGAGATAACAGCGGTCGGGTTGAAGCTTTCTTT. Its translation: CASSPLRDNSGRVEAFF.

V usage is TRBV7-3 and J usage is TRBJ1-1, with D unclear. In germline, CDR1 is SGHTA, CDR2 FQGTGA. The CDR3 loop spans 15 amino acids. Trimming shortened V by 0 bases and J by 0 bases, and 8 bases separated the two germline ends. CDR3: CASSLTSGLNTEAFF. The CDR3 DNA follows: TGTGCCAGCAGCTTAACGTCAGGCCTGAACACTGAAGCTTTCTTT.

The rearrangement uses TRBV11-1 and TRBJ2-1, with 11 bases that match TRBD2. The CDR3 length is 15 residues. Trimming at V came to 5 bases and at J to 2 bases, leaving 2 bases not matched to a gene. The V gene's germline CDR1 is SGHAT and CDR2 FQDESV (reference sequence). CDR3 loop: CASSQLAGAYNEQFF. The CDR3 coding sequence is TGTGCCAGCAGCCAACTAGCGGGGGCCTACAATGAGCAGTTCTTC.

The V call is TRBV2, the J call TRBJ1-4; perhaps TRBD1 as D (6 bases). V lost 3 bases to trimming and J lost 5 bases, with 10 bases between them. CDR3 length: 14 amino acids. Germline V gene lookup returns CDR1 SNHLY and CDR2 FYNNEI. This CDR3 is CASSEEQGNEKLFF. CDR3 sequence (DNA): TGTGCCAGCAGTGAGGAACAGGGAAATGAAAAACTGTTTTTT.

The chain joins TRBV11-2 to TRBJ1-1; tentative D call: TRBD1 (5 bases). Germline CDR1 and CDR2: SGHAT and FQNNGV. The CDR3 consists of 14 residues. V lost 2 bases to trimming and J lost 0 bases, with 7 bases between them. CDR3 coding DNA: TGTGCCAGCAGCTTAAGACAGATGAACACTGAAGCTTTCTTT. Translation gives CASSLRQMNTEAFF.

The chain couples TRBV5-1 to TRBJ2-7; D may be TRBD2 (5 bases). Trimming removed 0 bases from V and 0 bases from J, with 16 bases in between. The CDR3 consists of 17 residues. Germline-derived CDR1 and CDR2 are SGHRS and YFSETQ. The DNA of the CDR3 is TGCGCCAGCAGCTTGGTGGGTAAGGACGCGGGCTCCTACGAGCAGTACTTC. It is translated as CASSLVGKDAGSYEQYF.

The rearrangement links TRBV7-2 to TRBJ1-1; D remains ambiguous. V lost 5 bases and J lost 1, with 14 bases in between. The V gene's germline CDR1 is SGHTA and CDR2 FQGNSA. The CDR3 sequence is 15 residues long. The CDR3 loop reads CASSLGPISNTEAFF. In nucleotides, the CDR3 is TGTGCCAGCAGCCTAGGACCGATTTCGAACACTGAAGCTTTCTTT. Drawing the rest from reference TRBV7-2 and TRBJ1-1, the complete variable domain is GAGVSQSPSNKVTEKGKDVELRCDPISGHTALYWYRQSLGQGLEFLIYFQGNSAPDKSGLPSDRFSAERTGGSVSTLTIQRTQQEDSAVYLCASSLGPISNTEAFFGQGTRLTVV.

The CDR3: CASSLGGDIQYF. CDR3 DNA: TGTGCCAGCAGCTTGGGGGGGGACATTCAGTACTTC. The chain carries TRBV7-2 and TRBJ2-4, with TRBD2 matching over 7 bases. There are 12 residues in the CDR3. After removal of 3 bases from V and 8 bases from J, the junction contained 1 base not matched to a gene. CDR1 and CDR2 (germline): SGHTA, FQGNSA.

Details on this clone: Other DNA sequences from this sample encode an identical CDR3 as well. This sequence joins TRBV29-1 and TRBJ1-2; D is undetermined. V lost 0 bases, J lost 8 bases, and 10 bases lay in between. The CDR3 totals 12 residues. The V gene's germline CDR1 is SQVTM and CDR2 ANQGSEA. CDR3 sequence (DNA): TGCAGCGTTGAAGAGGGCGCGGGAGGCTACACCTTC. It encodes CSVEEGAGGYTF.

The chain combines TRBV5-1 with TRBJ1-5; 9 bases are shared with TRBD1. The germline gives CDR1 SGHRS, CDR2 YFSETQ. With 0 bases clipped from V and 5 bases from J, the junction kept 0 bases outside the gene matches. The CDR3 extends over 14 amino acids. CDR3 amino acids: CASSLGDRDQPQHF. The DNA of the CDR3 is TGCGCCAGCAGCTTGGGGGACAGGGATCAGCCCCAGCATTTT.